Listed below are T cell receptor beta chains from one sample, sequenced in a study of blood T cell repertoires in COVID-19. The data were produced by immunoSEQ multiplex PCR, yet TCRdb's version contains in-frame clones alone and is incomplete. The profile shows around 42,000 clones, about 80% of them singletons. Specimen: peripheral blood. Every receptor here comes from an older man with active or convalescent COVID-19. The CDR3 runs from the conserved cysteine through the conserved F or W. A D gene is named only where the DNA matches it firmly. A clone size is listed for some rows: how often the clone was seen (once, few, many), or a class if it is expanded.

TRBJ1-3 | TRBV10-3 | - | - | TGTGCCATCAGTGACGGCGGGGGAGGAAACACCATATATTTT | CAISDGGGGNTIYF
TRBJ2-3 | TRBV15 | - | - | TGTGCCACCAGCAAAGGGGTCAACACAGATACGCAGTATTTT | CATSKGVNTDTQYF
TRBJ2-7 | TRBV19 | few | TRBD1 | TGTGCCAGTAGTATCCGGGACAGGCCGCTCTACGAGCAGTACTTC | CASSIRDRPLYEQYF
TRBJ2-5 | TRBV7-2 | - | TRBD1 | TGTGCCAGCAGCTTAGTCCAGGGGGAAGAGACCCAGTACTTC | CASSLVQGEETQYF
TRBJ1-3 | TRBV29-1 | - | - | TGCAGCGTCAGGAAGACAGGACCTGGAAACACCATATATTTT | CSVRKTGPGNTIYF
TRBJ1-5 | TRBV7-3 | few | - | TGTGCCAGCATCCCCCTGGAGGAACGAAGGGCAATCAATCAGCCCCAGCATTTT | CASIPLEERRAINQPQHF
TRBJ2-5 | TRBV24-1 | - | TRBD1 | TGTGCCACCAGTGGGGTCAGGGGGGAGACCCAGTACTTC | CATSGVRGETQYF
TRBJ2-3 | TRBV11-3 | - | TRBD2 | TGTGCCAGCAGCTTAGGCGGGAGCTCAGATACGCAGTATTTT | CASSLGGSSDTQYF
TRBJ2-3 | TRBV7-2 | - | - | TGTGCCAGCAGCTTACGGGGTACGCAGTATTTT | CASSLRGTQYF
TRBJ2-5 | TRBV18 | - | TRBD2 | TGTGCCAGCTCACCTGTAGCGGGAGGAGAGACCCAGTACTTC | CASSPVAGGETQYF
TRBJ2-3 | TRBV5-4 | - | TRBD2 | TGTGCCAGCAGCTTCCGACTAGCGGGGACAGATACGCAGTATTTT | CASSFRLAGTDTQYF
TRBJ2-5 | TRBV20-1 | - | - | TGCAGTGCTAGTCGCGGGGACGAGACCCAGTACTTC | CSASRGDETQYF
TRBJ1-2 | TRBV14 | - | - | TGTGCCAGCAGTCAAACCCCCGGGGGTCTCGCCTATGGCTACACCTTC | CASSQTPGGLAYGYTF
TRBJ2-1 | TRBV5-4 | - | TRBD2 | TGTGCCAGCAGCTTGAAAAGCGGGAGCTCCTACAATGAGCAGTTCTTC | CASSLKSGSSYNEQFF
TRBJ1-3 | TRBV9 | - | TRBD1 | TGTGCCAGCAGCGTAGACAGGGGCTCTGGAAACACCATATATTTT | CASSVDRGSGNTIYF
TRBJ1-4 | TRBV11-2 | - | TRBD1 | TGTGCCAGCAGCTCCTACAGGGGGCGTAATGAAAAACTGTTTTTT | CASSSYRGRNEKLFF
TRBJ1-4 | TRBV2 | - | - | TGTGCCAGCAGCGAAATCATTAATGAAAAACTGTTTTTT | CASSEIINEKLFF
TRBJ2-5 | TRBV6-4 | - | - | TGTGCCAGCAGATTACGAGGGACACCCAGGAAAGAGACCCAGTACTTC | CASRLRGTPRKETQYF
TRBJ2-1 | TRBV27 | few | TRBD2 | TGTGCCAGCAGTTTTCTGGCTAGCGGGGGGGCCGGGGATGAGCAGTTCTTC | CASSFLASGGAGDEQFF
TRBJ2-7 | TRBV7-2 | - | TRBD1 | TGTGCCAGCAGGGGACAGGGATTCTACGAGCAGTACTTC | CASRGQGFYEQYF
TRBJ2-3 | TRBV24-1 | - | - | TGTGCCACCAGTGATAACGGGAGAAGTGCAGATACGCAGTATTTT | CATSDNGRSADTQYF
TRBJ2-7 | TRBV7-2 | - | - | TGTGCCAGCAGCTTAGCGGGACTCTATTACTACGAGCAGTACTTC | CASSLAGLYYYEQYF
TRBJ2-7 | TRBV2 | - | - | TGTGCCAGCAGTGGACTAGGATCCTACGAGCAGTACTTC | CASSGLGSYEQYF
TRBJ1-1 | TRBV5-1 | - | TRBD1 | TGCGCCAGCTACCTATCGACAGGGAGCACTGAAGCTTTCTTT | CASYLSTGSTEAFF
TRBJ1-2 | TRBV19 | once | - | TGTGCCAGTAGTATGATGCCGGTTTCTAACTATGGCTACACCTTC | CASSMMPVSNYGYTF
TRBJ1-3 | TRBV7-8 | - | TRBD1 | TGTGCCAGCAGCTTCCTTGGGACAGGATCGCGAAACACCATATATTTT | CASSFLGTGSRNTIYF
TRBJ1-1 | TRBV7-2 | few | - | TGTGCCAGCAGCTACAGGGTGGACACTGAAGCTTTCTTT | CASSYRVDTEAFF
TRBJ1-1 | TRBV28 | - | TRBD1 | TGTGCCAGCAGTTTATTCGTGACAGGGATGAACACTGAAGCTTTCTTT | CASSLFVTGMNTEAFF
TRBJ2-2 | TRBV7-9 | - | - | TGTGCCAGCAGCGAGGGGAGGACCGGGGAGCTGTTTTTT | CASSEGRTGELFF
TRBJ1-6 | TRBV11-2 | - | - | TGTGCCAGCAGCTTAGATCGTGCCCCGCGATTTAATTCACCCCTCCACTTT | CASSLDRAPRFNSPLHF
TRBJ2-2 | TRBV28 | few | - | TGTGCCAGCAGTCCAACCCTGGGGCCTAACACCGGGGAGCTGTTTTTT | CASSPTLGPNTGELFF
TRBJ1-5 | TRBV7-8 | - | - | TGTGCCAGCAGCTTAGAACCGGCGAGGGATCAGCCCCAGCATTTT | CASSLEPARDQPQHF
TRBJ2-1 | TRBV3-1/TRBV3-2 | - | - | TGTGCCAGCAGCCAAGACACTATCGGATGGAATGAGCAGTTCTTC | CASSQDTIGWNEQFF
TRBJ2-5 | TRBV15 | - | - | TGTGCCACCAGCAGAGATTCAGGGCTGGAGGAGACCCAGTACTTC | CATSRDSGLEETQYF
TRBJ2-1 | TRBV27 | - | - | TGTGCCAGCAAGATCAGCGGAATTTACAATGAGCAGTTCTTC | CASKISGIYNEQFF
TRBJ1-3 | TRBV13 | - | TRBD1 | TGTGCCAGCAGCTCCCGGGACAGGGGGATAAACACCATATATTTT | CASSSRDRGINTIYF
TRBJ2-3 | TRBV3-1/TRBV3-2 | - | TRBD2 | TGTGCCAGCAGCCAAGCCGGCGGGACTAGCGGGGGCGTTTTCACAGATACGCAGTATTTT | CASSQAGGTSGGVFTDTQYF
TRBJ2-3 | TRBV11-2 | - | TRBD2 | TGTGCCAGCAGCTTGAGGGCGGGGGGGCCAGATACGCAGTATTTT | CASSLRAGGPDTQYF
TRBJ1-1 | TRBV6-5 | - | - | TGTGCCAGCAGGGAGATCAGGGGTATGAACACTGAAGCTTTCTTT | CASREIRGMNTEAFF
TRBJ1-6 | TRBV30 | - | - | TGTGCCTGGAGTGTAGGCGGGGGCAATAATTCACCCCTCCACTTT | CAWSVGGGNNSPLHF